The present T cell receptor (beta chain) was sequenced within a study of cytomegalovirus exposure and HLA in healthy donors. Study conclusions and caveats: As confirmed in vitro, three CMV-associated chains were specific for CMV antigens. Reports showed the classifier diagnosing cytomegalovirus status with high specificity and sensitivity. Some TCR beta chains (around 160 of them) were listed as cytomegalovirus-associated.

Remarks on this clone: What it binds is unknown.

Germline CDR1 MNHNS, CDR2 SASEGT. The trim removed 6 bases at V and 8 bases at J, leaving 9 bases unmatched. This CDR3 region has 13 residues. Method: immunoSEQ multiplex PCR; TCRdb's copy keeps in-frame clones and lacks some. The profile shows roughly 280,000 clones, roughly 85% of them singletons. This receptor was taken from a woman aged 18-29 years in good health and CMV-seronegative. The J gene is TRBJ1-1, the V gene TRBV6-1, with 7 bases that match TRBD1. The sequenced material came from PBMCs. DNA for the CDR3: TGTGCCAGCAGCACTACAGGGGTTCAGGAAGCTTTCTTT. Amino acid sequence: CASSTTGVQEAFF.